This TCR beta chain comes out of a study of post-analysis software for immune sequencing data. Study-wide results and limits: Controls' normalized Chao1 diversity significantly exceeded that of multiple sclerosis patients. Strong co-clustering by F measure was seen for same-batch samples.

On this clonotype: Its antigen is currently unknown. At one of its ends the junction is not consistent with the germline gene, which may arise from a read error.

Sequencing libraries made from TCR beta cDNA carried unique molecular identifiers. One entry per CDR3 protein, called by TCRdb with MiXCR from the PCR reads. The sample shows under 200,000 distinct CDR3 sequences, 25% to 30% of them seen only once. Sequences were obtained from blood. This receptor was identified in a girl under 18 with multiple sclerosis.

The chain's CDR3 is CASSSPPMTSGSSNEQFF. The CDR3 coding sequence is TGCGCCAGCAGTTCTCCCCCTATGACTAGCGGGAGTAGTAATGAGCAGTTCTTC. The chain is built from TRBV27 and TRBJ2-1, with 12 bases that match TRBD2. CDR3 size: 18 residues. CDR1 is MNHEY, CDR2 SMNVEV, per germline (reference sequence).